Listed below are T cell receptor beta chains from one sample, sequenced in a study of cytomegalovirus exposure and HLA in healthy donors. Only in-frame clones appear in the TCRdb table, and some are missing; sequencing was by immunoSEQ multiplex PCR. The data contain about 140,000 clones, roughly 89% of them singletons. Material: PBMCs. These receptors all stem from a woman aged 30 to 39 in good health and CMV-seronegative. CDR3s include the opening cysteine and the closing phenylalanine or tryptophan. Each record gives: J gene, clone size, D gene, V gene, CDR3 protein, CDR3 DNA. A D gene is named only where the DNA matches it firmly. Clone size is stated in some rows and not others, as once, few, many or a class when expanded.

J gene: TRBJ2-1
clone size: once
D gene: .
V gene: TRBV21-1
CDR3 protein: CASSKGRGSSYNEQFF
CDR3 DNA: TGTGCCAGCAGCAAAGGGCGCGGGAGCTCCTACAATGAGCAGTTCTTC

J gene: TRBJ2-7
clone size: .
D gene: .
V gene: TRBV11-2
CDR3 protein: CASSPGAILNF
CDR3 DNA: TGTGCCAGCAGCCCGGGAGCCATATTAAACTTC

J gene: TRBJ2-7
clone size: .
D gene: TRBD2
V gene: TRBV30
CDR3 protein: CAGRREDDEQYF
CDR3 DNA: TGTGCCGGGAGACGGGAGGACGACGAGCAGTACTTC

J gene: TRBJ2-1
clone size: .
D gene: TRBD1
V gene: TRBV9
CDR3 protein: CASSGGQGPHEQFF
CDR3 DNA: TGTGCCAGCAGCGGGGGACAGGGGCCCCATGAGCAGTTCTTC

J gene: TRBJ1-2
clone size: .
D gene: .
V gene: TRBV10-3
CDR3 protein: CASQGVLYYGYTF
CDR3 DNA: TGTGCCAGCCAAGGGGTACTTTACTATGGCTACACCTTC

J gene: TRBJ2-1
clone size: .
D gene: TRBD1
V gene: TRBV6-6
CDR3 protein: CASSYKGQGGNEQFF
CDR3 DNA: TGTGCCAGCAGTTACAAAGGACAGGGAGGTAATGAGCAGTTCTTC

J gene: TRBJ1-2
clone size: .
D gene: .
V gene: TRBV7-9
CDR3 protein: CASSLGREEGTYGYTF
CDR3 DNA: TGTGCCAGCAGCTTGGGAAGGGAAGAGGGAACCTATGGCTACACCTTC

J gene: TRBJ1-6
clone size: .
D gene: TRBD1
V gene: TRBV6-1
CDR3 protein: CASRRQGSNSPLHF
CDR3 DNA: TGTGCCAGCAGACGACAGGGATCCAATTCACCCCTCCACTTT

J gene: TRBJ2-3
clone size: .
D gene: TRBD2
V gene: TRBV7-6
CDR3 protein: CASSLGLAGGEDTQYF
CDR3 DNA: TGTGCCAGCAGCTTAGGCCTAGCGGGGGGAGAAGATACGCAGTATTTT

J gene: TRBJ2-1
clone size: once
D gene: TRBD2
V gene: TRBV5-1
CDR3 protein: CASSPLAGVSYNEQFF
CDR3 DNA: TGCGCCAGCAGCCCACTAGCGGGAGTGTCCTACAATGAGCAGTTCTTC

J gene: TRBJ2-1
clone size: once
D gene: .
V gene: TRBV7-9
CDR3 protein: CASSTQLGPSSYNEQFF
CDR3 DNA: TGTGCCAGCAGCACCCAATTGGGGCCGAGCTCCTACAATGAGCAGTTCTTC

J gene: TRBJ1-2
clone size: .
D gene: TRBD1
V gene: TRBV4-1
CDR3 protein: CASSLSRGYYGYTF
CDR3 DNA: TGCGCCAGCAGCCTGTCCAGGGGGTACTATGGCTACACCTTC

J gene: TRBJ1-1
clone size: .
D gene: .
V gene: TRBV28
CDR3 protein: CASSQRTANRRDAEAFF
CDR3 DNA: TGTGCCAGCAGTCAACGGACAGCCAACCGTCGGGACGCTGAAGCTTTCTTT

J gene: TRBJ2-1
clone size: .
D gene: TRBD2
V gene: TRBV5-1
CDR3 protein: CASSLGVASGGEQFF
CDR3 DNA: TGCGCCAGCAGCTTGGGAGTGGCTAGCGGGGGAGAGCAGTTCTTC

J gene: TRBJ1-1
clone size: .
D gene: .
V gene: TRBV28
CDR3 protein: CASIPWGQNTEAFF
CDR3 DNA: TGTGCCAGCATTCCCTGGGGGCAGAACACTGAAGCTTTCTTT

J gene: TRBJ1-2
clone size: .
D gene: TRBD1
V gene: TRBV7-8
CDR3 protein: CASSFRDRMYYGYTF
CDR3 DNA: TGTGCCAGCAGCTTCCGGGACAGGATGTACTATGGCTACACCTTC

J gene: TRBJ1-1
clone size: .
D gene: .
V gene: TRBV28
CDR3 protein: CASSLAPGGDMSTEAFF
CDR3 DNA: TGTGCCAGCAGTTTAGCCCCCGGAGGCGACATGAGCACTGAAGCTTTCTTT

J gene: TRBJ1-1
clone size: .
D gene: TRBD1
V gene: TRBV2
CDR3 protein: CASRDPGQKYLNTEAFF
CDR3 DNA: TGTGCCAGCAGGGACCCGGGACAGAAATATCTGAACACTGAAGCTTTCTTT

J gene: TRBJ2-4
clone size: .
D gene: TRBD2
V gene: TRBV6-5
CDR3 protein: CASSSLSGRRGNIQYF
CDR3 DNA: TGTGCCAGCAGTTCCCTGAGCGGGAGACGAGGGAACATTCAGTACTTC

J gene: TRBJ1-1
clone size: .
D gene: .
V gene: TRBV15
CDR3 protein: CATSRLPYSTEAFF
CDR3 DNA: TGTGCCACCAGCAGATTACCTTATAGCACTGAAGCTTTCTTT

J gene: TRBJ2-7
clone size: .
D gene: TRBD2
V gene: TRBV4-2
CDR3 protein: CASSQASGSSYEQYF
CDR3 DNA: TGTGCCAGCAGCCAGGCTAGCGGGAGCTCCTACGAGCAGTACTTC

J gene: TRBJ1-5
clone size: .
D gene: .
V gene: TRBV27
CDR3 protein: CASKPVGRSDQPQHF
CDR3 DNA: TGTGCCAGCAAGCCGGTGGGGAGGTCGGATCAGCCCCAGCATTTT

J gene: TRBJ2-7
clone size: .
D gene: .
V gene: TRBV11-2
CDR3 protein: CASSLGSSSYEQYF
CDR3 DNA: TGTGCCAGCAGCTTAGGGAGCAGTTCCTACGAGCAGTACTTC

J gene: TRBJ2-3
clone size: .
D gene: TRBD1
V gene: TRBV5-1
CDR3 protein: CASSPAVQGSTDTQYF
CDR3 DNA: TGCGCCAGCAGCCCCGCGGTACAGGGGAGCACAGATACGCAGTATTTT

J gene: TRBJ1-1
clone size: .
D gene: .
V gene: TRBV28
CDR3 protein: CASSLTLSSFEAFF
CDR3 DNA: TGTGCCAGCAGCCTAACCCTATCTTCTTTTGAAGCTTTCTTT

J gene: TRBJ2-1
clone size: .
D gene: TRBD2
V gene: TRBV27
CDR3 protein: CASSLSSLSGRARPSNEQFF
CDR3 DNA: TGTGCCAGCAGTTTATCGAGTCTTAGCGGGAGGGCACGCCCCTCGAATGAGCAGTTCTTC

J gene: TRBJ1-2
clone size: .
D gene: TRBD1
V gene: TRBV19
CDR3 protein: CASGQGASPAGYTF
CDR3 DNA: TGTGCCAGCGGACAGGGGGCCTCCCCAGCTGGCTACACCTTC

J gene: TRBJ2-3
clone size: once
D gene: TRBD2
V gene: TRBV7-2
CDR3 protein: CASSLRGTSGGAITDTQYF
CDR3 DNA: TGTGCCAGCAGCTTAAGAGGGACTAGCGGGGGGGCGATTACAGATACGCAGTATTTT

J gene: TRBJ1-4
clone size: few
D gene: .
V gene: TRBV6-1
CDR3 protein: CASREGGTGEKLFF
CDR3 DNA: TGTGCCAGCAGGGAGGGGGGGACTGGAGAAAAACTGTTTTTT

J gene: TRBJ1-2
clone size: .
D gene: .
V gene: TRBV28
CDR3 protein: CASRRDNNYGYTF
CDR3 DNA: TGTGCCAGCAGAAGGGACAATAACTATGGCTACACCTTC

J gene: TRBJ2-7
clone size: .
D gene: TRBD2
V gene: TRBV5-8
CDR3 protein: CASSSPGLASHWGIF
CDR3 DNA: TGTGCCAGCAGCTCTCCGGGACTAGCGTCCCACTGGGGTATCTTC

J gene: TRBJ2-7
clone size: few
D gene: TRBD1
V gene: TRBV6-1
CDR3 protein: CASSDGQGGLSEQYF
CDR3 DNA: TGTGCCAGCAGTGATGGACAGGGGGGCCTTAGCGAGCAGTACTTC

J gene: TRBJ2-3
clone size: .
D gene: TRBD2
V gene: TRBV30
CDR3 protein: CAWSRSRTSGSTDTQYF
CDR3 DNA: TGTGCCTGGAGTCGCTCTCGGACTAGCGGGAGCACAGATACGCAGTATTTT

J gene: TRBJ2-7
clone size: .
D gene: TRBD1
V gene: TRBV28
CDR3 protein: CASSRGSHTFRDRSYEQYF
CDR3 DNA: TGTGCCAGCAGCAGAGGGAGTCATACGTTTCGGGACAGAAGCTACGAGCAGTACTTC

J gene: TRBJ2-1
clone size: .
D gene: TRBD2
V gene: TRBV5-1
CDR3 protein: CASSPGLAGVDEQFF
CDR3 DNA: TGCGCCAGCAGCCCGGGACTAGCGGGAGTCGATGAGCAGTTCTTC

J gene: TRBJ1-4
clone size: .
D gene: .
V gene: TRBV7-2
CDR3 protein: CASSLQGREKLFF
CDR3 DNA: TGTGCCAGCAGCTTACAGGGGCGTGAAAAACTGTTTTTT

J gene: TRBJ1-1
clone size: .
D gene: .
V gene: TRBV11-2
CDR3 protein: CASSTTGGAEAFF
CDR3 DNA: TGTGCCAGCAGCACGACGGGGGGAGCTGAAGCTTTCTTT